One T cell receptor (beta chain) is described in this entry. The V gene lost 8 bases and the J gene lost 6 bases, with 14 bases spanning the gap. Germline V lookup: CDR1 LNHDA, CDR2 SQIVND (reference sequence). CDR3 length equals 13 residues. The data originate from a study of blood T cell repertoires in COVID-19. Study background: T cells, B-cell-depleted T cells, or PBMCs provided the cDNA or gDNA that served as material.

The protocol was immunoSEQ multiplex PCR, while the TCRdb copy is restricted to in-frame clones and leaves out a portion. The sample records approximately 140,000 clones, roughly four fifths being singletons. The source material was peripheral blood. The sequence was obtained from a human donor with acute or convalescent COVID-19. The donor label of this sample is uncertain. This rearrangement joins TRBV19 to TRBJ1-5; D might be TRBD1 (5 bases). In DNA form, the CDR3 reads TGTGCCAGTTCCCCAGGGCAGGGTCAGCCCCAGCATTTT. It codes for CASSPGQGQPQHF.